This T cell receptor beta chain comes out of a study of CD8+ T cells in alopecia areata. At the level of the study: For the treated group, dosing was oral tofacitinib at 5 to 10 mg twice daily.

Findings and caveats of the study: TCR sharing was clearer in mice than between patients, perhaps partly owing to patient HLA diversity.

Regarding this clone: Its specificity is not known.

The ends lost 3 bases at V and 10 bases at J; junction bases unmatched: 6. The CDR3 is 13 residues long. Germline CDR1 MNHEY, CDR2 SMNVEV (reference sequence). After isolation, RNA underwent reverse transcription to generate cDNA as the sequencing template. TCRdb's copy holds only in-frame clones and misses some; the assay was immunoSEQ multiplex PCR. The sample has 180,000 or so clones, about 70% seen once. From alopecia areata patients, lesional scalp punch biopsies and peripheral blood were collected. PBMCs provided sorted CD4+ and CD8+ T cells. Sequencing used CD8+ T cells sorted from blood, obtained at week 0. This clonotype was sampled from a human donor with alopecia areata. The rearrangement links TRBV27 to TRBJ2-1; TRBD2 matches at 7 bases. CDR3 amino acids: CASSFVGGEEQFF. The CDR3 bases are TGTGCCAGCAGTTTTGTGGGGGGGGAAGAGCAGTTCTTC.